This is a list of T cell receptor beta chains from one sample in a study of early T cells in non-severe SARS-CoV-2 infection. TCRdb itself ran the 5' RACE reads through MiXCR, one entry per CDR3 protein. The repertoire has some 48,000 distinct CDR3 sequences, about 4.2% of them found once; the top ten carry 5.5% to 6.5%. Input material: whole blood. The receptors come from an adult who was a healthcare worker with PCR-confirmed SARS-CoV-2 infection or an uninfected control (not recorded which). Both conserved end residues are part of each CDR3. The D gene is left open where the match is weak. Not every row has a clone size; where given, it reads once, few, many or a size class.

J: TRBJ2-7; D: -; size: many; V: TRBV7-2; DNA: TGTGCCAGCAGCTTTGGGACTCCCTACGAGCAGTACTTC; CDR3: CASSFGTPYEQYF
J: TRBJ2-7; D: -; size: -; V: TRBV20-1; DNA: TGCAGTGCATGGGGACACTCCTACGAGCAGTACTTC; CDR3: CSAWGHSYEQYF
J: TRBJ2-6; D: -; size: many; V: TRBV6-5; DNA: TGTGCCAGCAAGGTCCAGCCTGGGGCCAACGTCCTGACTTTC; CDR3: CASKVQPGANVLTF
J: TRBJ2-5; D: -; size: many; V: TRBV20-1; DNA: TGCAGTGTTTCCCGGGAGGAGACCCAGTACTTC; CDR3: CSVSREETQYF
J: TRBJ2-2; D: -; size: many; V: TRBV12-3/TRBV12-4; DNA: TGTGCCAGCAGTTTTGGCCTATCTACCGGGGAGCTGTTTTTT; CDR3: CASSFGLSTGELFF
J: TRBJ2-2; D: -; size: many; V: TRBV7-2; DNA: TGTGCCAGCAGCTTAGACGGAAACACCGGGGAGCTGTTTTTT; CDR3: CASSLDGNTGELFF
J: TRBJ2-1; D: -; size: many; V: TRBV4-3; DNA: TGCGCCAGCAGCCAAGATGCCGTCGGAACCCACAATGAGCAGTTCTTC; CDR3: CASSQDAVGTHNEQFF
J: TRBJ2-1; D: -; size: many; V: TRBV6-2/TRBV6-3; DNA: TGTGCCGGCGGCCGGCTAGCGTCTGAGCAGTTCTTC; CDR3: CAGGRLASEQFF
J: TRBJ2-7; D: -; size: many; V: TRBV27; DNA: TGTGCCAGCAGTTTATTCCCACTCTACGAGCAGTACTTC; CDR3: CASSLFPLYEQYF
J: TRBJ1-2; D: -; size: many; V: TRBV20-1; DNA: TGCAGTGCCCCCTTACCGGACGCCTACTATGGCTACACCTTC; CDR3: CSAPLPDAYYGYTF
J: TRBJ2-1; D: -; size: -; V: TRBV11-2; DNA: TGTGCCAGCACCCCCCATCCGCAGCCCCGCCCATCTCGCAATGAGCAGTTCTTC; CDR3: CASTPHPQPRPSRNEQFF
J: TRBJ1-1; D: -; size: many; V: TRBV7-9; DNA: TGTGTCAGCAGCCCCCCAACTGGGAGGGCTGAAGCTTTCTTT; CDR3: CVSSPPTGRAEAFF
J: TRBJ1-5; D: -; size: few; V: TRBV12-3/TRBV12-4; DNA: TGTGCCAGCAGTTGGGCTGATCAGCCCCAGCATTTT; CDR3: CASSWADQPQHF
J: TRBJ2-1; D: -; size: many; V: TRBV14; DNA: TGTGCCAGCAGCCGAAGGGACTCCTACAATGAGCAGTTCTTC; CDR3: CASSRRDSYNEQFF
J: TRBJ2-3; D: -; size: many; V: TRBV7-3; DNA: TGTGCCAGCAGCTTGACAGGAAGGTCAAAGGATACGCAGTATTTT; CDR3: CASSLTGRSKDTQYF
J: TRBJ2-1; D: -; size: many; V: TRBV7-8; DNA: TGTGCCAGCAGCTTAGCGAGGCAGAGAAATGAGCAGTTCTTC; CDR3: CASSLARQRNEQFF
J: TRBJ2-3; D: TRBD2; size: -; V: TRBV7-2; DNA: TGTGCCAGCAGCCCCCTAGCGGGATCAGATACGCAGTATTTT; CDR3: CASSPLAGSDTQYF
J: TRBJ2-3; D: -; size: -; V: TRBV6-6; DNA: TGTGCCAGCAGTTACTCCACTAGCACCCGCACAGATACGCAGTATTTT; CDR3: CASSYSTSTRTDTQYF
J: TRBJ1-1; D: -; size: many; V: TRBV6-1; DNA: TGTGCCAGCAGTCCGGACGTAAATGAAGCTTTCTTT; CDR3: CASSPDVNEAFF
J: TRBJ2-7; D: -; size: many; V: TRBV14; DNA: TGTGCCAGCAGCCAAGAAAGAGGAACCTACGAGCAGTACTTC; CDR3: CASSQERGTYEQYF
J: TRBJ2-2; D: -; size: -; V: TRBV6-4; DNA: TGTGCCAGCAGAGGAACAGGCAACACCGGGGAGCTGTTTTTT; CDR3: CASRGTGNTGELFF
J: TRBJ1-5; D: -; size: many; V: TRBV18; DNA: TGTGCCAGCTCACCACAGGGGGTTCAGCCCCAGCATTTT; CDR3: CASSPQGVQPQHF
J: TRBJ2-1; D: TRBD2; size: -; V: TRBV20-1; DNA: TGCAGTGCCGCGACTGTCCGGGGGGGCCTTGAGCAGTTCTTC; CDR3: CSAATVRGGLEQFF
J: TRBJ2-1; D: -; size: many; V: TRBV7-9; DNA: TGTGCCAGCAGATCAGGGAGCTCCTACAATGAGCAGTTCTTC; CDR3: CASRSGSSYNEQFF
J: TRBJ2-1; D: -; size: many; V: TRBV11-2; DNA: TGTGCCAGCAGCGCTCGGACAGTTTTTACCTCCTACAATGAGCAGTTCTTC; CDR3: CASSARTVFTSYNEQFF
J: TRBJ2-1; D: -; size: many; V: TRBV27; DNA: TGTGCCAGCAGTTTAGGTCCCCCCGAGCAGTTCTTC; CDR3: CASSLGPPEQFF
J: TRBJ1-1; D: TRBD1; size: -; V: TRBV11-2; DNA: TGTGCCAGCAGCTTATTGACAGGGTCGAACACTGAAGCTTTCTTT; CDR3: CASSLLTGSNTEAFF
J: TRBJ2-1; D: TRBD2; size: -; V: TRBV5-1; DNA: TGCGCCAGCAGCTTGGCCCGTCTAGCGGGGAGGGGCAATGAGCAGTTCTTC; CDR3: CASSLARLAGRGNEQFF
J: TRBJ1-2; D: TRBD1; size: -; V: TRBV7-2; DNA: TGTGCCAGTGAACAGGGGAATAACTATGGCTACACCTTC; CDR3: CASEQGNNYGYTF
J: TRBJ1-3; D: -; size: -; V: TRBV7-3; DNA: TGTGCCAGCAGCCCCGACAGGGGAAACACCATATATTTT; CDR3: CASSPDRGNTIYF
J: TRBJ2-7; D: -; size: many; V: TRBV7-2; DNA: TGTGCCAGCAGCTTATCCGGGACCTGGGGCGGCGAGCAGTACTTC; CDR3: CASSLSGTWGGEQYF
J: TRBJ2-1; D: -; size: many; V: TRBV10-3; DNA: TGTGCCATCAGTGCTGAGAAAAATGAGCAGTTCTTC; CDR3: CAISAEKNEQFF
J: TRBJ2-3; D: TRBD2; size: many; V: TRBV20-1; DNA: TGCAGTGCTAGAGGGTTCTCGCGGGAGGGGACAGATACGCAGTATTTT; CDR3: CSARGFSREGTDTQYF
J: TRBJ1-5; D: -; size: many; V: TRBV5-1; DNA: TGCGCCAGCAGCTTGTTTTGGGATCAGCCCCAGCATTTT; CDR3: CASSLFWDQPQHF
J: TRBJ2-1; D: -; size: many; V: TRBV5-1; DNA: TGCGCCAGCAGCTTGGCCCGCGGCACCATCTCCTACAATGAGCAGTTCTTC; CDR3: CASSLARGTISYNEQFF
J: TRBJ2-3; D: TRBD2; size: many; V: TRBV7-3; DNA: TGTGCCAGCAGCCCGACTAGCGGGGGTGGGACAGATACGCAGTATTTT; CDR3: CASSPTSGGGTDTQYF
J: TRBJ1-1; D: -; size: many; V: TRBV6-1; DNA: TGTGCCAGCAGTGAACAGACCATGAACACTGAAGCTTTCTTT; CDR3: CASSEQTMNTEAFF
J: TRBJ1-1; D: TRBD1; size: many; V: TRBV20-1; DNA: TGCAGTGCGAACCGGGACAGGGGGCCAGACACTGAAGCTTTCTTT; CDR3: CSANRDRGPDTEAFF
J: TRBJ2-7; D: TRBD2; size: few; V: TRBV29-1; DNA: TGCAGCGTCGCCGACTCAGGACTAGCGGGGGTTCAGAACGAGCAGTACTTC; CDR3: CSVADSGLAGVQNEQYF
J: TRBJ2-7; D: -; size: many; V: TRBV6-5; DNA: TGTGCCAGCAGTCAACCCCGGGGAGCCAGCAGACCCTACGAGCAGTACTTC; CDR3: CASSQPRGASRPYEQYF
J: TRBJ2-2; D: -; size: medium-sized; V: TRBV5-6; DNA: TGTGCCAGCAGCTTACGGGGGGCCTACACCGGGGAGCTGTTTTTT; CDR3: CASSLRGAYTGELFF
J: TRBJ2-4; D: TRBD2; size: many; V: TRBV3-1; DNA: TGTGCCAGCAGCCAAAGGGCACTAGCGGGGGACATTCAGTACTTC; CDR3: CASSQRALAGDIQYF
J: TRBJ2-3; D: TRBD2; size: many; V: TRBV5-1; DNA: TGCGCCAGCAGCTTGGGTAGCGGGGGGTTCCGCTCAGATACGCAGTATTTT; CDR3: CASSLGSGGFRSDTQYF
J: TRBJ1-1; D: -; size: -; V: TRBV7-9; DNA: TGTGCCAGCAGCTCGAGTACCAATTACACTGAAGCTTTCTTT; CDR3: CASSSSTNYTEAFF
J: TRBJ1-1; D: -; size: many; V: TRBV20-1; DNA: TGCAGTGCTAGACTGGAGAATACCGACGAAGCTTTCTTT; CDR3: CSARLENTDEAFF
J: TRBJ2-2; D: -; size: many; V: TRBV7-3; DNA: TGTGCCAGCAGCTCGCCCGGGGCAGGGTACACCGGGGAGCTGTTTTTT; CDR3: CASSSPGAGYTGELFF
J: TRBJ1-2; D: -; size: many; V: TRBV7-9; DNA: TGTGCCAGCAGCTTAGTACCGGACAGCGCTCTTAACTATGGCTACACCTTC; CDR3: CASSLVPDSALNYGYTF
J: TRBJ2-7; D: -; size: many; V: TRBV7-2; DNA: TGTGCCAGCAGCCTCGGTGGGGCGGGGCGCTACGAGCAGTACTTC; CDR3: CASSLGGAGRYEQYF
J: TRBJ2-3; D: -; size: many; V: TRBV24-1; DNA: TGTGCCACCAGTGATTTGCAGGGTACAGATACGCAGTATTTT; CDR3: CATSDLQGTDTQYF
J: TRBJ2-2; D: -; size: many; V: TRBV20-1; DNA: TGCAGTGCACCGAACACCGGGGAGCTGTTTTTT; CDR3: CSAPNTGELFF
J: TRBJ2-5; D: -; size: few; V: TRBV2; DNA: TGTGCCAGCAGTCATGTCGCCGAAGCGGAGACCCAGTACTTC; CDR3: CASSHVAEAETQYF